The 20 T cell receptor beta chains reported below all come from one sample, sequenced in a study of T-cell reconstitution after alpha-beta-depleted transplantation in children. Preparing the TCRbeta library involved the use of unique molecular identifiers. Each CDR3 protein gets one entry after TCRdb re-called the PCR reads with MiXCR. The repertoire includes about 540,000 distinct CDR3 sequences, about 16% of them detected once, and 3% to 3.5% sits in the top ten. The material was PBMCs from the stem cell graft donor, obtained from the stem cell graft. These receptors originate from a human donor who donated a stem cell graft to a child with acute lymphoblastic leukemia.

This clonotype came up many times. The genes are TRBV20-1 and TRBJ2-1, with 8 bases that match TRBD2. Germline CDR1 reads DFQATT; CDR2 reads SNEGSKA (reference sequence). V shed 5 bases and J 4 bases; nucleotides not matched to a gene: 10. CDR3 size: 15 residues. Written as DNA, the CDR3 is TGCAGTGCTCACCCGGAGCGGGAGTCGTACAATGAGCAGTTCTTC. Its protein is CSAHPERESYNEQFF.

This chain connects TRBV4-1 to TRBJ2-5, with D possibly being TRBD1 (6 bases). The germline gives CDR1 MGHRA, CDR2 YSYEKL. Trimming shortened V by 3 bases and J by 1 base, and 12 bases separated the two germline ends. This CDR3 has 15 amino acids. CDR3 DNA sequence: TGCGCCAGCAGCCAGATAGGGGGAATCCAAGAGACCCAGTACTTC. It yields the protein CASSQIGGIQETQYF.

The chain combines TRBV5-1 with TRBJ2-7; D possibly corresponds to TRBD2 (6 bases). This CDR3 region has 14 residues. Between the trimmed V and J ends, which lost 3 bases and 3 bases, there was a span of 13 bases. Germline V CDR1 and CDR2: SGHRS, YFSETQ. The CDR3 reads CASSSPGLNYEQYF. CDR3 nucleotide sequence: TGCGCCAGCAGCTCTCCGGGACTCAACTACGAGCAGTACTTC.

This clonotype was seen a handful of times. V gene TRBV25-1 combines with J gene TRBJ2-7; either TRBD1 or TRBD2 may fit D (5 bases each). This CDR3 contains 11 residues. V was trimmed by 11 bases and J by 8 bases, leaving 16 bases between them. The germline CDR1 and CDR2 sequences are MGHDK and SYGVNS. DNA for the CDR3: TGTGCCTCCCGGGGCGACGTCCAGCAGTACTTC. It translates to CASRGDVQQYF.

V gene TRBV5-1 combines with J gene TRBJ2-7; D is unclear. Germline CDR1 SGHRS, CDR2 YFSETQ. V lost 7 bases to trimming and J lost 5 bases, with 19 bases between them. The CDR3 is 14 amino acids. CDR3 sequence: CASSPGDFLNEQYF. The CDR3, as DNA: TGCGCCAGCTCACCGGGTGACTTTCTGAACGAGCAGTACTTC.

This clonotype turned up a few times. The chain uses TRBV2 and TRBJ2-3; D uncertain. This CDR3 is 14 amino acids long. Germline CDR1 reads SNHLY; CDR2 reads FYNNEI. Trimming took 3 bases from V and 3 from J, leaving 10 bases between them. CDR3 region: CASSDFRSTDTQYF. CDR3 DNA: TGTGCCAGCAGTGATTTCAGGAGTACAGATACGCAGTATTTT.

The chain has TRBV27 and TRBJ2-1; the D gene is possibly TRBD2 (6 bases). The CDR3 has 16 amino acids. Germline CDR1 MNHEY, CDR2 SMNVEV (reference sequence). Trimming pared 4 bases from V and 0 bases from J, leaving 13 bases between. For the CDR3, the DNA is TGTGCCAGCAGTTATTTAGCGGCAAACTCCTACAATGAGCAGTTCTTC. Its translation: CASSYLAANSYNEQFF.

This clonotype was seen only a few times. The chain recombines TRBV5-1 with TRBJ2-1; D remains ambiguous. Germline V lookup: CDR1 SGHRS, CDR2 YFSETQ. The CDR3 is 15 amino acids. Deletions cut 6 bases from V and 9 bases from J, with 22 bases between. The CDR3 DNA reads TGCGCCAGCAAAAGAAGACGGGTTCTATTAGGTGAGCAGTTCTTC. Encoded protein: CASKRRRVLLGEQFF.

This clonotype has only a few counts. CDR3 amino acids: CSARILYNRNSMNTEAFF. CDR3 DNA sequence: TGCAGTGCTAGAATCCTTTACAACAGGAACTCTATGAACACTGAAGCTTTCTTT. The chain combines TRBV20-1 with TRBJ1-1, with D possibly TRBD1 on 5 matching bases. V lost 2 bases and J 0 bases, leaving 22 bases between the germline ends. Per germline, CDR1 DFQATT and CDR2 SNEGSKA (reference sequence). This CDR3 is built from 18 residues.

V gene TRBV12-3 or TRBV12-4 combines with J gene TRBJ2-2; D is undetermined. Deletions cut 6 bases from V and 8 bases from J, with 10 bases between. CDR3 length equals 12 residues. DNA for the CDR3: TGTGCCAGCAGCCCGTATGTGGGGGAGCTGTTTTTT. As protein: CASSPYVGELFF.

V usage is TRBV5-1 and J usage is TRBJ2-1; TRBD1 is a possible D gene (6 bases). Germline-derived CDR1 and CDR2 are SGHRS and YFSETQ. The ends were cut back, 1 base at V and 6 bases at J, with 8 bases in the middle. CDR3 length: 13 amino acids. The CDR3 DNA sequence: TGCGCCAGCAGCTTGCCAGGGGCCAATGAGCAGTTCTTC. It yields the protein CASSLPGANEQFF.

The chain has TRBV15 and TRBJ1-4; no clear D. The CDR3 sequence is 13 residues long. Germline-derived CDR1 and CDR2 are LNHNV and YYDKDF (reference sequence). The V gene lost 1 base and the J gene lost 1 base, with 1 base spanning the gap. CDR3 nucleotide sequence: TGTGCCACCAGCAGAGGAACTAATGAAAAACTGTTTTTT. This translates into CATSRGTNEKLFF. Supplemented by reference TRBV15 and TRBJ1-4, the full variable domain reads DAMVIQNPRYQVTQFGKPVTLSCSQTLNHNVMYWYQQKSSQAPKLLFHYYDKDFNNEADTPDNFQSRRPNTSFCFLDIRSPGLGDTAMYLCATSRGTNEKLFFGSGTQLSVL.

In this sample, this clonotype turned up a few times. The V call is TRBV12-3 or TRBV12-4, the J call TRBJ2-5, with 9 positions matching TRBD1. The CDR3 extends over 15 amino acids. V lost 5 bases to trimming and J lost 5 bases; unmatched junction nucleotides: 9. CDR3 protein: CASSPGTGRGETQYF. The CDR3 DNA reads as TGTGCCAGCAGTCCCGGGACAGGGCGGGGGGAGACCCAGTACTTC.

The J gene is TRBJ1-5, the V gene TRBV4-1; D is unclear. The CDR3 has 17 residues. Trimming stripped 1 base from V and 2 bases from J, with 15 bases between. From germline, CDR1 is MGHRA and CDR2 YSYEKL. This CDR3 is CASSQAIPGWGNQPQHF. The CDR3 DNA reads as TGCGCCAGCAGCCAAGCCATCCCGGGATGGGGCAATCAGCCCCAGCATTTT.

The chain has TRBV20-1 and TRBJ2-1, with TRBD2 matching 9 bases. V dropped 1 base and J dropped 8; count of bases not matched to a gene: 6. CDR3 size: 14 residues. CDR1 and CDR2 from the germline V gene are DFQATT and SNEGSKA (reference sequence). CDR3 loop: CSARVRTSAYEQFF. Written as DNA, the CDR3 is TGCAGTGCTAGAGTCAGGACTAGCGCATATGAGCAGTTCTTC.

This clonotype came up a few times. The rearrangement uses TRBV28 and TRBJ1-2, with TRBD1 as a possible D gene (5 bases). Trimming took off 6 bases at V and 8 bases at J, with 16 bases between the two ends. The germline gives CDR1 MDHEN, CDR2 SYDVKM. The CDR3 has 13 amino acids. The CDR3 region has the DNA TGTGCCAGCAGCCTCGGTTTGGGGGAAGGCTACACCTTC. Protein sequence: CASSLGLGEGYTF.

The gene calls are TRBV12-3 or TRBV12-4 and TRBJ1-2; 8 bases are a match to TRBD1. Germline trimming cut 6 bases from V and 3 bases from J; bases unmatched to any gene: 6. CDR3 length: 14 amino acids. The CDR3 here is CASRPGQGYYGYTF. CDR3 nucleotide sequence: TGTGCCAGCAGACCCGGACAGGGCTACTATGGCTACACCTTC.

The chain is built from TRBV12-3 or TRBV12-4 and TRBJ2-7; TRBD1 aligns across 9 bases. The junction had 5 bases not matched to a gene; V was cut back by 3 bases and J by 2 bases. The CDR3 covers 15 residues. The CDR3 coding sequence is TGTGCCAGCAGTTTCTCGGACAGGGGTCCCTACGAGCAGTACTTC. Protein product: CASSFSDRGPYEQYF.

This clonotype appeared once. This sequence joins TRBV9 and TRBJ2-1; TRBD1 matches 9 bases. J gave up 9 bases and V 0 bases, and 4 bases lay outside the gene matches. The CDR3 has 14 amino acids. Germline V gives CDR1 SGDLS, CDR2 YYNGEE. This chain's CDR3 is CASSVAPGQGEQFF. The CDR3 nucleotides read TGTGCCAGCAGCGTAGCTCCGGGACAGGGTGAGCAGTTCTTC.

V is TRBV27 and J is TRBJ2-3; the D is unclear. CDR1 and CDR2 from the germline V gene are MNHEY and SMNVEV (reference sequence). The CDR3 covers 15 residues. The V and J ends lost 6 bases and 4 bases respectively, with 17 bases between them. CDR3 coding DNA: TGTGCCAGCAGATCCCCCGAGGCCGCGGCAGATACGCAGTATTTT. This gives the protein CASRSPEAAADTQYF.